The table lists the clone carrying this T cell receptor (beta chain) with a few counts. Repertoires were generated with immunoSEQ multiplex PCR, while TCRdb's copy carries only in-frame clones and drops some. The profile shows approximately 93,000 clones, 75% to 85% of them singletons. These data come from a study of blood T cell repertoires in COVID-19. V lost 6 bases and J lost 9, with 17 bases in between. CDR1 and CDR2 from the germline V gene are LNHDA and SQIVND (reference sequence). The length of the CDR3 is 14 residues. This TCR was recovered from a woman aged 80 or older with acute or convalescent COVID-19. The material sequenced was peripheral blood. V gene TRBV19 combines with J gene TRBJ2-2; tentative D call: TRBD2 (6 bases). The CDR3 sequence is CASRREWRERELFF. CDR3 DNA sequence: TGTGCCAGTAGGAGGGAGTGGAGGGAGCGGGAGCTGTTTTTT.